These T cell receptor beta chains were read from a single sample in a study of cytomegalovirus exposure and HLA in healthy donors. Repertoires were generated with immunoSEQ multiplex PCR, while TCRdb's copy carries only in-frame clones and drops some. This sample yields roughly 99,000 clones, of which more than 60% are seen a single time; around 17% belongs to the top ten. Sequenced input: PBMCs. The receptors come from a man aged 55 to 70 in good health and CMV-seropositive. Both conserved end residues are part of each CDR3. The D gene is left open where the match is weak. Only part of the rows carry a size: once, few, many, or a class if the clone is expanded.

J	D	length	size	V	CDR3	DNA
TRBJ2-2	NA	13	NA	TRBV7-2	CASSRGGTGELFF	TGTGCCAGCAGTAGGGGAGGCACCGGGGAGCTGTTTTTT
TRBJ2-7	TRBD1	12	NA	TRBV7-9	CSSSRTGYEQYF	TGTTCCAGCAGCCGGACAGGCTACGAGCAGTACTTC
TRBJ2-6	TRBD1	16	NA	TRBV7-6	CASGGTGVSGANVLTF	TGTGCCAGCGGTGGGACAGGGGTCTCTGGGGCCAACGTCCTGACTTTC
TRBJ2-1	TRBD1	16	few	TRBV19	CASSARGTTTGNEQFF	TGTGCCAGTAGTGCCAGGGGGACCACCACAGGCAATGAGCAGTTCTTC
TRBJ1-2	NA	13	NA	TRBV7-9	CASSFSDLDGYTF	TGTGCCAGCAGCTTCAGTGATCTGGATGGCTACACCTTC
TRBJ2-5	TRBD1	16	NA	TRBV18	CASSAYRGVRQETQYF	TGTGCCAGCTCAGCTTACAGGGGTGTACGCCAAGAGACCCAGTACTTC
TRBJ2-3	NA	16	NA	TRBV9	CASSSLLRQGADTQYF	TGTGCCAGCAGCTCCCTTCTGAGGCAGGGTGCAGATACGCAGTATTTT
TRBJ2-2	TRBD1	15	few	TRBV5-1	CASSPGTVKTGELFF	TGCGCCAGCAGCCCCGGGACAGTAAAGACCGGGGAGCTGTTTTTT
TRBJ2-5	TRBD2	17	NA	TRBV4-2	CASSAEEAGGSKETQYF	TGTGCCAGCAGCGCCGAAGAAGCGGGGGGGAGTAAAGAGACCCAGTACTTC
TRBJ2-7	TRBD2	12	NA	TRBV29-1	CSVRTSGYEQYF	TGCAGCGTGAGGACTAGCGGGTACGAGCAGTACTTC
TRBJ2-3	NA	13	NA	TRBV5-4	CASSKRTADTQYF	TGTGCCAGCAGCAAACGGACAGCAGATACGCAGTATTTT
TRBJ1-5	NA	14	NA	TRBV7-9	CASSTAGANQPQHF	TGTGCCAGCAGTACTGCAGGGGCCAATCAGCCCCAGCATTTT
TRBJ1-4	NA	13	NA	TRBV7-9	CASSHDRNEKLFF	TGTGCCAGCAGCCACGACAGAAATGAAAAACTGTTTTTT
TRBJ1-5	TRBD1	15	few	TRBV6-1	CASSRTGDGNQPQHF	TGTGCCAGCAGTAGGACAGGGGATGGCAATCAGCCCCAGCATTTT
TRBJ2-1	NA	13	NA	TRBV9	CASSDRVSNEQFF	TGTGCCAGCAGCGACCGTGTCAGCAATGAGCAGTTCTTC
TRBJ1-2	NA	15	NA	TRBV4-1	CASSQVRSSGYGYTF	TGCGCCAGCAGCCAAGTACGGTCGTCGGGCTATGGCTACACCTTC
TRBJ1-2	NA	15	NA	TRBV5-8	CASSLGVRASDGYTF	TGTGCCAGCAGCTTGGGCGTCAGGGCCTCGGATGGCTACACCTTC
TRBJ2-3	TRBD2	16	NA	TRBV9	CASSPRLAGDTDTQYF	TGTGCCAGCAGCCCACGGCTAGCGGGAGACACAGATACGCAGTATTTT
TRBJ2-5	TRBD1	16	NA	TRBV9	CASSVHGTGGAETQYF	TGTGCCAGCAGCGTCCACGGGACAGGGGGCGCAGAGACCCAGTACTTC
TRBJ2-7	NA	11	NA	TRBV7-9	CASSYNYEQYF	TGTGCCAGCAGCTACAACTACGAGCAGTACTTC